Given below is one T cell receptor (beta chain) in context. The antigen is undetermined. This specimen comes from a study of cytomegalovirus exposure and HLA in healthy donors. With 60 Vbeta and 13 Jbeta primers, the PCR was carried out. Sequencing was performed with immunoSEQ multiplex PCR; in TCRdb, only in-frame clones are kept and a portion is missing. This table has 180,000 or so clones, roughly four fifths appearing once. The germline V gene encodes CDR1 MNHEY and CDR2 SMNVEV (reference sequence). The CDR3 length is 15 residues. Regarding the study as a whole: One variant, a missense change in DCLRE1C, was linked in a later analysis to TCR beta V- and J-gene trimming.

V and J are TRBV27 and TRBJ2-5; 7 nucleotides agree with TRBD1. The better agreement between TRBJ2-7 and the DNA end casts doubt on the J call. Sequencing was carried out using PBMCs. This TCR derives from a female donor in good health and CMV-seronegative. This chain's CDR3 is CASRRNRGSFHEQYF. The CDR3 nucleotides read TGTGCCAGCAGACGAAACAGGGGTTCTTTCCACGAGCAGTACTTC.